A selection of T cell receptor beta chains follows, all from one sample in a study of CD8 T cells in ankylosing spondylitis. TCRdb reprocessed the 5' RACE reads with MiXCR, giving one entry per CDR3 protein. The sample includes about 240,000 distinct CDR3 sequences, around 9.2% seen only once; the top ten take about 6.8%. The sample comprised blood, either unsorted or a sorted T cell fraction (not recorded which). The receptors stem from a male donor with ankylosing spondylitis or in good health (not recorded which). Each CDR3 is given with its conserved first and last residue. The D gene is left open where the match is weak. Clone size, where shown, is once, few, many, or a class for clones that have expanded.

clone size: .
V gene: TRBV5-1
J gene: TRBJ2-7
D gene: .
CDR3 DNA: TGCGCCAGCAGCTTGAGGACGGGAACCCCCGTGGACTCCTACGAGCAGTACTTC
CDR3 protein: CASSLRTGTPVDSYEQYF

clone size: .
V gene: TRBV20-1
J gene: TRBJ2-2
D gene: TRBD1
CDR3 DNA: TGCAGTGCTAGGGGACAGGGTGAAACCGGGGAGCTGTTTTTT
CDR3 protein: CSARGQGETGELFF

clone size: few
V gene: TRBV3-1
J gene: TRBJ2-3
D gene: .
CDR3 DNA: TGTGCCAGCAGCCACCGGGACATCCTCACAGATACGCAGTATTTT
CDR3 protein: CASSHRDILTDTQYF

clone size: many
V gene: TRBV29-1
J gene: TRBJ1-2
D gene: TRBD1
CDR3 DNA: TGCAGCGGCGGGACAGGGGGGAAATATGGCTACACCTTC
CDR3 protein: CSGGTGGKYGYTF

clone size: .
V gene: TRBV3-1
J gene: TRBJ2-3
D gene: .
CDR3 DNA: TGTGCCAGCAGCCACGCTATAGGGAGGTCTAGCACAGATACGCAGTATTTT
CDR3 protein: CASSHAIGRSSTDTQYF

clone size: many
V gene: TRBV29-1
J gene: TRBJ2-2
D gene: .
CDR3 DNA: TGCAGCGTTGGACGTACATCCGGGGAGCTGTTTTTT
CDR3 protein: CSVGRTSGELFF

clone size: many
V gene: TRBV12-3/TRBV12-4
J gene: TRBJ2-5
D gene: .
CDR3 DNA: TGTGCCAGCAGTTTAGGGCGGGGACGTAAAGAGACCCAGTACTTC
CDR3 protein: CASSLGRGRKETQYF

clone size: many
V gene: TRBV7-2
J gene: TRBJ2-3
D gene: TRBD2
CDR3 DNA: TGTGCCAGCAGCCCCCGCTCGGGAGCGGGAGTTTCAGATACGCAGTATTTT
CDR3 protein: CASSPRSGAGVSDTQYF

clone size: few
V gene: TRBV30
J gene: TRBJ2-1
D gene: TRBD2
CDR3 DNA: TGTGCCTGGAGTGTACCCCCCGGACTAGCGGGGAACAATGAGCAGTTCTTC
CDR3 protein: CAWSVPPGLAGNNEQFF

clone size: few
V gene: TRBV7-9
J gene: TRBJ2-2
D gene: TRBD1
CDR3 DNA: TGTGCCAGCAGCCTGCAGGGGGCGCTCAAAGGGGAGCTGTTTTTT
CDR3 protein: CASSLQGALKGELFF

clone size: many
V gene: TRBV20-1
J gene: TRBJ2-1
D gene: TRBD2
CDR3 DNA: TGCAGTGCTAGAGTACCGCGGGAGGGCTCCTACAATGAGCAGTTCTTC
CDR3 protein: CSARVPREGSYNEQFF

clone size: .
V gene: TRBV7-3
J gene: TRBJ2-2
D gene: .
CDR3 DNA: TGTGCCAGCAGCCCCGTGCACGTCAGCAACACCGGGGAGCTGTTTTTT
CDR3 protein: CASSPVHVSNTGELFF

clone size: .
V gene: TRBV5-5
J gene: TRBJ1-1
D gene: TRBD1
CDR3 DNA: TGTGCCAGCAGCTCCAGGGGGCCCGGGAACACTGAAGCTTTCTTT
CDR3 protein: CASSSRGPGNTEAFF

clone size: few
V gene: TRBV28
J gene: TRBJ2-5
D gene: TRBD2
CDR3 DNA: TGTGCCAGCAGTTTAAGGACCCGGCCGGGACTAGCGGGAGGTTACCAAGAGACCCAGTACTTC
CDR3 protein: CASSLRTRPGLAGGYQETQYF

clone size: .
V gene: TRBV12-3/TRBV12-4
J gene: TRBJ1-1
D gene: .
CDR3 DNA: TGTGCCAGCACCTCCGGGAGGATGAACACTGAAGCTTTCTTT
CDR3 protein: CASTSGRMNTEAFF

clone size: many
V gene: TRBV5-1
J gene: TRBJ2-2
D gene: .
CDR3 DNA: TGCGCCAGCAGCTTGTACAGATCCGGGGAGCTGTTTTTT
CDR3 protein: CASSLYRSGELFF

clone size: many
V gene: TRBV12-3/TRBV12-4
J gene: TRBJ1-5
D gene: TRBD1
CDR3 DNA: TGTGCCAGCAGTCTACAGGGGGCGAATCTCGGTCAGCCCCAGCATTTT
CDR3 protein: CASSLQGANLGQPQHF

clone size: many
V gene: TRBV5-4
J gene: TRBJ2-7
D gene: .
CDR3 DNA: TGTGCCAGCAGCCCTCGCGGAGGACCCTACGAGCAGTACTTC
CDR3 protein: CASSPRGGPYEQYF

clone size: many
V gene: TRBV18
J gene: TRBJ2-4
D gene: TRBD1
CDR3 DNA: TGTGCCAGCTCACCAAGACAGGGCCAAAACATTCAGTACTTC
CDR3 protein: CASSPRQGQNIQYF

clone size: many
V gene: TRBV5-1
J gene: TRBJ2-2
D gene: .
CDR3 DNA: TGCGCCAGCAGCTTGGAGGTAACCGGGGAGCTGTTTTTT
CDR3 protein: CASSLEVTGELFF

clone size: many
V gene: TRBV12-3/TRBV12-4
J gene: TRBJ1-1
D gene: TRBD1
CDR3 DNA: TGTGCCAGCAGCTCCCAAACAGGGGGAGCTTTCTTT
CDR3 protein: CASSSQTGGAFF

clone size: many
V gene: TRBV7-2
J gene: TRBJ2-1
D gene: .
CDR3 DNA: TGTGCCAGCAGCTTAGCTGAGAGCTTTGAGCAGTTCTTC
CDR3 protein: CASSLAESFEQFF

clone size: many
V gene: TRBV5-6
J gene: TRBJ2-3
D gene: .
CDR3 DNA: TGTGCCAGCAGCTCACTAACCCGGGGAGCAGATCCAGATACGCAGTATTTT
CDR3 protein: CASSSLTRGADPDTQYF

clone size: few
V gene: TRBV20-1
J gene: TRBJ2-3
D gene: TRBD2
CDR3 DNA: TGCAGTGCTAGACGCCCAGCGGGGGGCTTCGCAGATACGCAGTATTTT
CDR3 protein: CSARRPAGGFADTQYF

clone size: many
V gene: TRBV12-3/TRBV12-4
J gene: TRBJ2-2
D gene: .
CDR3 DNA: TGTGCCAGCAACTTAAACACCGGGGAGCTGTTTTTT
CDR3 protein: CASNLNTGELFF

clone size: many
V gene: TRBV6-2/TRBV6-3
J gene: TRBJ2-1
D gene: TRBD2
CDR3 DNA: TGTGCCAGCACCAAGGAGGCGGGAGGGCTCAATGAGCAGTTCTTC
CDR3 protein: CASTKEAGGLNEQFF

clone size: many
V gene: TRBV7-6
J gene: TRBJ1-5
D gene: .
CDR3 DNA: TGTGCCAGCAGCTCTACGACAGAGTTTCAGCCCCAGCATTTT
CDR3 protein: CASSSTTEFQPQHF

clone size: many
V gene: TRBV5-5
J gene: TRBJ1-5
D gene: .
CDR3 DNA: TGTGCCAGCAGCCAACAGCCTAGCAATCAGCCCCAGCATTTT
CDR3 protein: CASSQQPSNQPQHF

clone size: many
V gene: TRBV5-1
J gene: TRBJ1-1
D gene: TRBD1
CDR3 DNA: TGCGCCAGCAGCTTGACGACAGGGTTGAACACTGAAGCTTTCTTT
CDR3 protein: CASSLTTGLNTEAFF

clone size: many
V gene: TRBV13
J gene: TRBJ1-2
D gene: .
CDR3 DNA: TGTGCCAGCAGTACAGGGAGGGATGGCTACACCTTC
CDR3 protein: CASSTGRDGYTF

clone size: many
V gene: TRBV2
J gene: TRBJ1-5
D gene: TRBD1
CDR3 DNA: TGTGCCAGCAGTCGGGACAGTATGGGCAATCAGCCCCAGCATTTT
CDR3 protein: CASSRDSMGNQPQHF

clone size: .
V gene: TRBV7-2
J gene: TRBJ2-7
D gene: .
CDR3 DNA: TGTGCCAGCAGCCCGGACGCTGGAGCCTACGAGCAGTACTTC
CDR3 protein: CASSPDAGAYEQYF

clone size: many
V gene: TRBV30
J gene: TRBJ1-1
D gene: .
CDR3 DNA: TGTGCCTGGAGTGTTTTGGGTGACACTGAAGCTTTCTTT
CDR3 protein: CAWSVLGDTEAFF

clone size: .
V gene: TRBV12-3/TRBV12-4
J gene: TRBJ2-3
D gene: .
CDR3 DNA: TGTGCCAGCAGTTTAGGGGTGCTAGATACGCAGTATTTT
CDR3 protein: CASSLGVLDTQYF

clone size: many
V gene: TRBV20-1
J gene: TRBJ2-3
D gene: .
CDR3 DNA: TGCAGTGCTAGTCTAGTCCACCGCACAAATACGCAGTATTTT
CDR3 protein: CSASLVHRTNTQYF

clone size: many
V gene: TRBV20-1
J gene: TRBJ2-1
D gene: .
CDR3 DNA: TGCAGTGCTAGAGATTCCTTAAGGGATGAGCAGTTCTTC
CDR3 protein: CSARDSLRDEQFF

clone size: many
V gene: TRBV9
J gene: TRBJ2-1
D gene: TRBD1
CDR3 DNA: TGTGCCAGCAGCGTATATCTGGGGACAGGGAAATCCTACAATGAGCAGTTCTTC
CDR3 protein: CASSVYLGTGKSYNEQFF

clone size: many
V gene: TRBV7-2
J gene: TRBJ1-5
D gene: .
CDR3 DNA: TGTGCCAGCAGCTTAGCGGGGCAGGGGATCCAGCCCCAGCATTTT
CDR3 protein: CASSLAGQGIQPQHF

clone size: .
V gene: TRBV11-2
J gene: TRBJ2-7
D gene: .
CDR3 DNA: TGTGCCAGCAGCTCTCTTAGGGGGGGAACCTCCTACGAGCAGTACTTC
CDR3 protein: CASSSLRGGTSYEQYF

clone size: many
V gene: TRBV7-9
J gene: TRBJ1-1
D gene: .
CDR3 DNA: TGTGCCAGCAGCTCCCAGACGGCATTGAACACTGAAGCTTTCTTT
CDR3 protein: CASSSQTALNTEAFF

clone size: many
V gene: TRBV9
J gene: TRBJ1-6
D gene: .
CDR3 DNA: TGTGCCAGCAGCGTAGGACGGGGGCGGAATTCACCCCTCCACTTT
CDR3 protein: CASSVGRGRNSPLHF

clone size: .
V gene: TRBV30
J gene: TRBJ1-1
D gene: .
CDR3 DNA: TGTGCCTTTGCCCCGGGACGGATGAACACTGAAGCTTTCTTT
CDR3 protein: CAFAPGRMNTEAFF

clone size: many
V gene: TRBV5-1
J gene: TRBJ1-1
D gene: TRBD1
CDR3 DNA: TGCGCCAGCAGGATCGATCAGGGGGCGAACACTGAAGCTTTCTTT
CDR3 protein: CASRIDQGANTEAFF

clone size: once
V gene: TRBV12-3/TRBV12-4
J gene: TRBJ1-2
D gene: .
CDR3 DNA: TGTGCCAGCAGTTTAGCCAGACCGACTAACTATGGCTACACCTTC
CDR3 protein: CASSLARPTNYGYTF

clone size: few
V gene: TRBV30
J gene: TRBJ2-4
D gene: TRBD2
CDR3 DNA: TGTGCCTGGACTAGCGGGAGAGGAGACATTCAGTACTTC
CDR3 protein: CAWTSGRGDIQYF

clone size: many
V gene: TRBV7-2
J gene: TRBJ1-5
D gene: TRBD1
CDR3 DNA: TGTGCCAGCAGCCCGCCGGGACAGGGAAATCAGCCCCAGCATTTT
CDR3 protein: CASSPPGQGNQPQHF

clone size: many
V gene: TRBV12-3/TRBV12-4
J gene: TRBJ1-2
D gene: TRBD1
CDR3 DNA: TGTGCCAGCAGTCGTCGGGACAGCCCTCGACTTGTCACCTTC
CDR3 protein: CASSRRDSPRLVTF

clone size: few
V gene: TRBV20-1
J gene: TRBJ2-1
D gene: .
CDR3 DNA: TGCAGTGCTCCCAAATACAATGAGCAGTTCTTC
CDR3 protein: CSAPKYNEQFF

clone size: few
V gene: TRBV5-5
J gene: TRBJ2-7
D gene: TRBD1
CDR3 DNA: TGTGCCAGCAGCTTTACAGGGGGCTACGAGCAGTACTTC
CDR3 protein: CASSFTGGYEQYF

clone size: many
V gene: TRBV5-1
J gene: TRBJ2-7
D gene: TRBD2
CDR3 DNA: TGCGCCAGCAGCTCGGCGGGGGGATCCTACGAGCAGTACTTC
CDR3 protein: CASSSAGGSYEQYF

clone size: many
V gene: TRBV5-6
J gene: TRBJ2-3
D gene: .
CDR3 DNA: TGTGCCAGCAGCCCCGGCTACACAGATACGCAGTATTTT
CDR3 protein: CASSPGYTDTQYF

clone size: many
V gene: TRBV5-1
J gene: TRBJ2-7
D gene: .
CDR3 DNA: TGCGCCAGCAGCTTGATAATACTGGACGGTTCCTACGAGCAGTACTTC
CDR3 protein: CASSLIILDGSYEQYF